A single T cell receptor (beta chain) is shown here with its context. Its antigen is as yet unknown. V gave up 2 bases and J gave up 4 bases, with 15 bases separating them. The CDR3 contains 15 residues. Germline CDR1 reads SGHTA; CDR2 reads FQGNSA. Some clones are missing from TCRdb's copy, which holds only in-frame ones; the method was immunoSEQ multiplex PCR. Here the sample spans 400,000 to 450,000 clones, approximately 92% being singletons. These data originate in a study of Ad26.COV2.S vaccination and SARS-CoV-2 variants. Looking at the study overall: The vaccine Ad26.COV2.S was put into the muscle once, or twice with 56 days between. Regarding the study as a whole: From the TCR breadth and depth analyses, total T cell responses may have been underestimated.

The treatment here: 15 to 20 received Ad26.COV2.S at low or high dose, single or two shots; 5 received placebo; per-sample allocation not given. After the first vaccine or placebo injection, samples were drawn on day 63. Vaccination used an Ad26 vector expressing Wuhan-strain SARS-CoV-2 spike. Here the sequenced sample was peripheral blood, taken in a trial of Ad26.COV2.S vaccine versus placebo. The TCR originated in a person between 18 and 59 years old who received the Ad26.COV2.S COVID-19 vaccine or a placebo. The J gene is TRBJ2-7, the V gene TRBV7-2; D is perhaps TRBD1 (5 bases). CDR3 region: CASSLTVQGWYEQYF. As DNA, the CDR3 is TGTGCCAGCAGCTTAACAGTCCAGGGTTGGTACGAGCAGTACTTC. Complete variable domain (other parts from reference TRBV7-2 and TRBJ2-7): GAGVSQSPSNKVTEKGKDVELRCDPISGHTALYWYRQSLGQGLEFLIYFQGNSAPDKSGLPSDRFSAERTGGSVSTLTIQRTQQEDSAVYLCASSLTVQGWYEQYFGPGTRLTVT.